What follows describes a single T cell receptor beta chain. Its antigen is unknown. Germline CDR1 SGHDN, CDR2 FVKESK. The CDR3 covers 16 residues. Losses at the gene ends were 0 bases for V and 5 bases for J; bases not matched to a gene: 10. Generated by immunoSEQ multiplex PCR, the TCRdb table keeps only in-frame clones and is missing some. The profile shows roughly 890,000 clones, 90% to 95% of them singletons. The naive CD8 fraction comprised CD45RO-negative cells positively selected for CCR7 and excluded terminally differentiated effector memory CD45RA+ cells. This sample was included in a study of shared clonotypes between healthy human individuals. Study conclusions and caveats: All-four-donor shared clonotypes had higher generation probabilities than non-shared clonotypes did. Shared across several donors were around 5% of the naive CD4 clonotypes. For sorted subsets, rarefaction showed incomplete sequencing despite large depth.

This chain uses TRBV14 with TRBJ2-7; 7 bases map to TRBD2. The sample taken for sequencing was naive CD8+ T cells sorted from blood. The receptor was isolated from a man aged 25-40 years in good health. The CDR3 region is CASSQDRRKRDHEQYF. In DNA form, the CDR3 reads TGTGCCAGCAGCCAAGATAGGAGAAAGCGGGACCACGAGCAGTACTTC.